This T cell receptor beta chain is drawn from a study of T cells expressing NK-cell markers. Study at large: Underlying the TCR beta repertoires were sorted CD3+CD56+NKG2C+, CD3+CD56+NKG2C- and CD3+CD56-NKG2C+ T cells. One of the eight sequenced donors was seronegative, whereas the other seven were HCMV-seropositive.

A remark on this clonotype: Its antigen is currently unknown.

The length of the CDR3 is 21 residues. Per the germline V gene, CDR1 is SGHAT and CDR2 is FQNNGV. Overall study results and limits: Dominant NKG2C+ clonotypes accounted for about 1.0-8% of CD8+ T cells in six donors.

5'RACE template switching with UMIs generated TCR beta cDNA. After re-calling the 5' RACE reads, TCRdb lists one entry per CDR3 protein, DNA absent. The sample table sets out approximately 440,000 distinct CDR3 sequences. This receptor was taken from a woman aged 45-65 years in good health. The rearrangement uses TRBV11-2 and TRBJ2-3; the D call from TCRdb, TRBD2, cannot be confirmed without DNA. Sequencing was performed on blood T cells: a sorted CD56 or NKG2C T cell subset, CD4+ or CD8+ T cells, or bulk PBMC T cells (not recorded which). The CDR3 reads CASRFGRALATERFGTDTQYF.